This TCR beta chain was obtained from a study of CD8+ T cells in alopecia areata. The CDR3 runs to 15 residues. Losses at the gene ends were 4 bases for V and 2 bases for J; bases not matched to a gene: 7. Germline V lookup: CDR1 SGDLS, CDR2 YYNGEE. General study findings and limits: Scalp and blood samples kept many expanded lesional clones throughout tofacitinib.

A note on this clone: Its antigen is unidentified.

RNA extraction was followed by reverse transcription into cDNA, which acted as the sequencing template. The method was immunoSEQ multiplex PCR; TCRdb's version includes in-frame clones alone and lacks a portion of them. The sample shows 42,000 or so clones, about nine tenths of them seen only once. Treatment: oral pan-JAK inhibitor, 5-10 mg twice daily. Peripheral blood and lesional scalp punch biopsies came from alopecia areata patients. The sequencing here drew on CD8+ T cells sorted from blood, taken at week 24, from a patient treated with tofacitinib. The chain employs TRBV9 and TRBJ2-7, with TRBD1 matching over 9 bases. The TCR originated in a human donor with alopecia areata. The CDR3 nucleotides are TGTGCCAGCAGCCGGACAGGGGCCCAGACCTACGAGCAGTACTTC. This translates into CASSRTGAQTYEQYF.